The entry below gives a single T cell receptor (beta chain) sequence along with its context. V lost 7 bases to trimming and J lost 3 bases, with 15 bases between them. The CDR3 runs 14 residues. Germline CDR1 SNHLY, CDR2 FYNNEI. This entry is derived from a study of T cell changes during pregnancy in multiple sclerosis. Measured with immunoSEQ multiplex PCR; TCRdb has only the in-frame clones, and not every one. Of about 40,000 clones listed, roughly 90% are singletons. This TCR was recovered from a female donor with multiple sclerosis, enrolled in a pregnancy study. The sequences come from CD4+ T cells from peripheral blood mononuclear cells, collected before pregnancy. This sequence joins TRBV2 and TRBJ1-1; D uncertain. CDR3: CASTLMDWDTEAFF. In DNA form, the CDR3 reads TGTGCCAGCACCCTAATGGACTGGGACACTGAAGCTTTCTTT.